These 13 T cell receptor beta chains were sequenced from one sample in a study of blood T cell repertoires in COVID-19. The table came from immunoSEQ multiplex PCR; TCRdb's copy has only in-frame clones and leaves some out. Altogether about 230,000 clones are present, less than 90% being singletons, with the ten largest covering approximately 2.5%. The specimen was peripheral blood. The origin of the receptors is a woman in her seventies with active or convalescent COVID-19.

CDR3 loop: CASSLSTGSSPLHF. The CDR3, as DNA: TGCGCCAGCAGCTTGAGTACGGGTTCTTCACCCCTCCACTTT. The chain has TRBV5-1 and TRBJ1-6; no clear D gene. Looked up from germline, CDR1 is SGHRS and CDR2 is YFSETQ. Trimming left V 1 base short and J 9 bases short, with 11 bases between. The CDR3 consists of 14 residues.

The chain couples TRBV30 to TRBJ1-5; TRBD1 matches 7 bases. The CDR3 consists of 13 residues. Germline CDR1 GTSNPN, CDR2 SVGIG (reference sequence). The V segment lost 2 bases and the J segment 8 bases; nucleotides outside the gene matches: 6. CDR3 in amino acids: CAWSRDSRKPQHF. The CDR3 DNA is TGTGCCTGGAGTCGGGACAGTCGGAAGCCCCAGCATTTT.

This CDR3 is CASSDGQGAPRGYTF. As DNA, the CDR3 is TGTGCCAGCAGTGATGGACAGGGGGCGCCGCGTGGCTACACCTTC. The rearrangement uses TRBV6-1 and TRBJ1-2; 11 bases match TRBD1. The germline V gene has CDR1 MNHNS and CDR2 SASEGT. The CDR3 length is 15 residues. The ends lost 3 bases at V and 7 bases at J; junction bases unmatched: 7.

This chain links TRBV5-1 with TRBJ2-5; 12 bases match TRBD2. This CDR3 spans 15 amino acids. The germline gives CDR1 SGHRS, CDR2 YFSETQ. The junction had 6 bases not matched to a gene; V was cut back by 4 bases and J by 5 bases. The CDR3: CASSPQTSGSETQYF. Written as DNA, the CDR3 is TGCGCCAGCAGCCCTCAGACTAGCGGGAGTGAGACCCAGTACTTC.

This chain links TRBV2 with TRBJ1-2; D is ambiguous. Germline V gene data show CDR1 as SNHLY and CDR2 as FYNNEI. The CDR3 covers 13 residues. Between the trimmed V and J ends, which lost 6 bases and 5 bases, there was a span of 13 bases. The CDR3 reads CASRPTGGYGYTF. CDR3 DNA sequence: TGTGCCAGCAGGCCGACGGGTGGATATGGCTACACCTTC.

This clone has a single count. This chain links TRBV25-1 with TRBJ2-2; 12 bases map to TRBD2. After removal of 4 bases from V and 6 bases from J, the junction contained 6 bases not matched to a gene. The CDR3 runs 16 residues. Germline CDR1 MGHDK, CDR2 SYGVNS. The CDR3 protein is CASSGGTSGLSGELFF. CDR3 in DNA: TGTGCCAGCAGTGGGGGGACTAGCGGGTTGTCCGGGGAGCTGTTTTTT.

J is TRBJ1-2 and V is TRBV30; TRBD1 matches at 10 bases. Trimming removed 4 bases from V and 8 bases from J; junction bases left unmatched: 13. The CDR3 length is 15 residues. Germline assignment: CDR1 GTSNPN and CDR2 SVGIG (reference sequence). CDR3 bases: TGTGCCTGGACTCGTAAGACCGGGACAGGGGAAGGCTACACCTTC. Its protein product is CAWTRKTGTGEGYTF.

The rearrangement uses TRBV3-1 (or the pseudogene TRBV3-2) and TRBJ1-1; maybe TRBD1 (5 bases). The CDR3 sequence is 14 residues long. Germline assignment: CDR1 LGHDT and CDR2 YNNKEL (reference sequence). V was shortened by 4 bases and J by 4 bases, with 13 bases between the two germline ends. CDR3 loop: CASSPRVVGTEAFF. The CDR3 nucleotides read TGTGCCAGCAGCCCCAGGGTTGTTGGCACTGAAGCTTTCTTT.

The J gene is TRBJ1-4, the V gene TRBV2, with D uncertain. Trimming left V 5 bases short and J 6 bases short, with 13 bases between. Germline V lookup: CDR1 SNHLY, CDR2 FYNNEI. The CDR3 has 14 amino acids. The CDR3, as DNA: TGTGCCAGCAGTTTCCTGGAGGGTGATGAAAAACTGTTTTTT. Encoded protein: CASSFLEGDEKLFF.

The J gene is TRBJ2-5, the V gene TRBV4-1; 8 nucleotides line up with TRBD2. V lost 0 bases, J lost 5 bases, and 11 bases stayed unmatched. CDR1 MGHRA and CDR2 YSYEKL come from the germline V gene. This CDR3 is 17 amino acids long. CDR3 amino acids: CASSQDTGGPSGETQYF. The DNA of the CDR3 is TGCGCCAGCAGCCAAGATACGGGAGGGCCCTCGGGGGAGACCCAGTACTTC.

The J gene is TRBJ1-5, the V gene TRBV2; a possible D gene is TRBD1 (5 bases). Germline assignment: CDR1 SNHLY and CDR2 FYNNEI. V shed 4 bases and J shed 0 bases, with 7 bases lying between them. CDR3 length: 14 amino acids. The CDR3 spells CASSGGDSNQPQHF. In DNA, the CDR3 is TGTGCCAGCAGTGGGGGGGATAGCAATCAGCCCCAGCATTTT. The full variable domain, rest sourced from reference TRBV2 and TRBJ1-5, is EPEVTQTPSHQVTQMGQEVILRCVPISNHLYFYWYRQILGQKVEFLVSFYNNEISEKSEIFDDQFSVERPDGSNFTLKIRSTKLEDSAMYFCASSGGDSNQPQHFGDGTRLSIL.

The chain has TRBV6-5 and TRBJ2-1, with D unclear. The CDR3 length is 14 residues. The V gene's germline CDR1 is MNHEY and CDR2 SVGAGI. V shed 4 bases and J shed 3 bases, with 10 bases lying between them. CDR3 sequence reads: CASSLSEIYNEQFF. Here the CDR3 DNA reads TGTGCCAGCAGTTTGTCAGAAATCTACAATGAGCAGTTCTTC.

The chain couples TRBV6-5 to TRBJ1-1; D is unresolved. Germline V lookup: CDR1 MNHEY, CDR2 SVGAGI. The CDR3 extends over 13 amino acids. With 6 bases removed from V and 3 bases from J, the gap between germline ends came to 11 bases. CDR3 DNA: TGTGCCAGCAGCCGCCAGGTGGACACTGAAGCTTTCTTT. Its protein product is CASSRQVDTEAFF.